The table lists the clone carrying this T cell receptor (beta chain) with a count of one. TCRdb keeps only in-frame clones here, not all; method: immunoSEQ multiplex PCR. The data contain around 150,000 clones, approximately 84% of them singletons. The entry originates in a study of blood T cell repertoires in COVID-19. This TCR was recovered from an elderly woman with acute or convalescent COVID-19. The sample taken for sequencing was peripheral blood.

DNA of the CDR3: TGTGCCATCAGTGACCCATCACTAGCGAACACAGATACGCAGTATTTT. Its translation: CAISDPSLANTDTQYF. The chain joins TRBV10-3 to TRBJ2-3; 7 positions match TRBD2. V lost 3 bases and J lost 2; bases outside the gene matches: 8. Germline loops: CDR1 ENHRY, CDR2 SYGVKD. The CDR3 extends over 16 amino acids.